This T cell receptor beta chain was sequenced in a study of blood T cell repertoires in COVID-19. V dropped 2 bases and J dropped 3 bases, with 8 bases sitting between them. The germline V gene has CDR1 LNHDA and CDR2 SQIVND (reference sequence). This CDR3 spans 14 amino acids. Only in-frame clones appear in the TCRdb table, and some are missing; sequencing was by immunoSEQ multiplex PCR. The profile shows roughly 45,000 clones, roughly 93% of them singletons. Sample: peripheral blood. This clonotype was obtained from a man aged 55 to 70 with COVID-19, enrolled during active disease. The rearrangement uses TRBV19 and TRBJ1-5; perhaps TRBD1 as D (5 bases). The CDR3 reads CASSIRGVNQPQHF. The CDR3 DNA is TGTGCCAGTAGTATACGGGGGGTCAATCAGCCCCAGCATTTT.